A selection of T cell receptor beta chains follows, all from one sample in a study of CD8 T cells in Susac syndrome. TCRdb analysed the immunoSEQ multiplex PCR reads with MiXCR anew, one entry per CDR3 protein. Of more than 95,000 distinct CDR3 sequences in the sample, approximately 93% were seen once. Sequencing was performed on CD8+ T cells from PBMCs. The receptors derive from a human donor with multiple sclerosis. CDR3s include the opening cysteine and the closing phenylalanine or tryptophan. D genes are given only for firm matches. Clone size appears in some rows only: once, few, many, or a class for an expanded clone.

d_call | j_call | v_call | clone_size | cdr3_aa | cdr3_nt
- | TRBJ2-6 | TRBV7-6 | - | CASSRTPGAGANVLTF | TGTGCCAGCAGCCGCACACCAGGTGCTGGGGCCAACGTCCTGACTTTC
- | TRBJ2-2 | TRBV9 | - | CASALGGELFF | TGTGCCAGCGCCCTAGGCGGGGAGCTGTTTTTT
- | TRBJ2-1 | TRBV13 | - | CASSLRLESAYNEQFF | TGTGCCAGCAGCCTAAGACTAGAGTCAGCCTACAATGAGCAGTTCTTC
TRBD1 | TRBJ1-2 | TRBV29-1 | once | CSVVGQGSYGYTF | TGCAGCGTTGTGGGACAGGGAAGCTATGGCTACACCTTC
- | TRBJ2-3 | TRBV9 | - | CASSVGGSRGDTQYF | TGTGCCAGCAGCGTAGGCGGTAGCCGGGGGGATACGCAGTATTTT
- | TRBJ2-1 | TRBV20-1 | few | CSARDYLGLEDTEQFF | TGCAGTGCTAGAGATTATCTAGGATTAGAGGACACTGAGCAGTTCTTC
- | TRBJ2-3 | TRBV19 | - | CASSTLLAASTDTQYF | TGTGCCAGTAGTACCTTACTAGCCGCCAGCACAGATACGCAGTATTTT
TRBD2 | TRBJ2-5 | TRBV27 | - | CASSWGTSGQETQYF | TGTGCCAGCAGTTGGGGGACTAGCGGGCAAGAGACCCAGTACTTC
TRBD1 | TRBJ2-1 | TRBV14 | - | CASSTLWTGGDEQFF | TGTGCCAGCAGCACACTTTGGACAGGGGGGGATGAGCAGTTCTTC
TRBD1 | TRBJ2-5 | TRBV13 | - | CASSPSTGGIETQYF | TGTGCCAGCAGCCCGTCGACAGGGGGCATAGAGACCCAGTACTTC
- | TRBJ1-1 | TRBV6-5 | - | CASSYAEGGNTEAFF | TGTGCCAGCAGTTACGCAGAGGGGGGGAACACTGAAGCTTTCTTT
- | TRBJ2-3 | TRBV29-1 | once | CRAGSPGTDTQYF | TGCAGGGCGGGGAGTCCAGGAACAGATACGCAGTATTTT
TRBD2 | TRBJ2-1 | TRBV20-1 | - | CSARGLAGGPNEQFF | TGCAGTGCTAGAGGACTAGCGGGGGGGCCCAATGAGCAGTTCTTC
TRBD1 | TRBJ1-2 | TRBV25-1 | - | CASSGTGYGYTF | TGTGCCAGCAGTGGGACAGGCTATGGCTACACCTTC
- | TRBJ1-2 | TRBV6-5 | once | CASSYSARDSPYGYTF | TGTGCCAGCAGTTACTCAGCCAGAGACAGCCCCTATGGCTACACCTTC
- | TRBJ2-7 | TRBV6-5 | - | CASRSTVADYEQYF | TGTGCCAGCAGGAGCACAGTGGCCGATTACGAGCAGTACTTC
- | TRBJ1-2 | TRBV28 | - | CASSAPSHLGGSGYTF | TGTGCCAGCAGTGCCCCCTCTCACTTGGGGGGTAGTGGCTACACCTTC
TRBD2 | TRBJ2-5 | TRBV27 | few | CASSPGTSGTETQYF | TGTGCCAGCAGTCCAGGGACTAGCGGGACGGAGACCCAGTACTTC
- | TRBJ1-2 | TRBV13 | - | CATPSTGDNYGYTF | TGTGCCACCCCCTCCACAGGAGATAACTATGGCTACACCTTC
- | TRBJ1-1 | TRBV13 | once | CASSFQGMTNTEAFF | TGTGCCAGCAGCTTCCAGGGGATGACGAACACTGAAGCTTTCTTT
TRBD1 | TRBJ2-2 | TRBV2 | once | CASNQRGQRRTGELFF | TGTGCCAGCAACCAAAGGGGGCAGAGGAGGACCGGGGAGCTGTTTTTT
TRBD2 | TRBJ2-5 | TRBV9 | - | CASSEGAGLLSRETQYF | TGTGCCAGCAGCGAGGGAGCGGGACTTCTATCTCGGGAGACCCAGTACTTC
- | TRBJ1-1 | TRBV4-1 | - | CASRAEGDVNTEAFF | TGCGCCAGCAGAGCCGAAGGAGATGTGAACACTGAAGCTTTCTTT
- | TRBJ2-3 | TRBV6-5 | - | CASSYSRAPVDTQYF | TGTGCCAGCAGTTACTCGAGGGCCCCGGTAGATACGCAGTATTTT
- | TRBJ2-3 | TRBV2 | - | CASRGRQSPWPYTQYF | TGTGCCAGCAGGGGGAGACAGTCCCCATGGCCTTATACGCAGTATTTT
TRBD2 | TRBJ2-1 | TRBV7-6 | - | CASSALSGSSYNEQFF | TGTGCCAGCAGCGCCCTTAGCGGGAGCTCCTACAATGAGCAGTTCTTC
TRBD2 | TRBJ2-2 | TRBV7-9 | - | CASSLAREVGELFF | TGTGCCAGCAGCTTAGCCCGGGAGGTCGGGGAGCTGTTTTTT
- | TRBJ2-1 | TRBV2 | once | CASSEEGQIGITYNEQFF | TGTGCCAGCAGTGAGGAGGGCCAGATCGGGATAACCTACAATGAGCAGTTCTTC
- | TRBJ1-1 | TRBV29-1 | - | CSVEEGVNTEAFF | TGCAGCGTTGAAGAGGGGGTGAACACTGAAGCTTTCTTT
- | TRBJ2-5 | TRBV7-9 | - | CASSLGGDSKETQYF | TGTGCCAGCAGCTTAGGTGGGGACTCAAAAGAGACCCAGTACTTC
- | TRBJ1-1 | TRBV13 | - | CASSLPSATGQNTEAFF | TGTGCCAGCAGCCTACCAAGTGCCACAGGGCAGAACACTGAAGCTTTCTTT
- | TRBJ2-1 | TRBV20-1 | - | CSAHTTRAYNEQFF | TGCAGTGCCCACACTACTAGGGCGTACAATGAGCAGTTCTTC
TRBD1 | TRBJ2-5 | TRBV4-1 | - | CASSLRDRGYQETQYF | TGCGCCAGCAGCCTCCGGGACAGGGGTTACCAAGAGACCCAGTACTTC
- | TRBJ2-1 | TRBV15 | - | CATSTTGRLLLNEQFF | TGTGCCACCAGCACGACGGGACGCCTCCTACTCAATGAGCAGTTCTTC
- | TRBJ2-5 | TRBV7-9 | - | CASSLSAPGQMFRETQYF | TGTGCCAGCAGCTTATCAGCCCCCGGACAGATGTTCCGGGAGACCCAGTACTTC
- | TRBJ2-2 | TRBV9 | - | CASSVPTRTGELFF | TGTGCCAGCAGCGTACCGACTCGCACCGGGGAGCTGTTTTTT
- | TRBJ2-4 | TRBV18 | - | CASSPAGSKNIQYF | TGTGCCAGCTCACCGGCAGGGTCCAAAAACATTCAGTACTTC
- | TRBJ1-4 | TRBV27 | - | CASSSDSGEKLFF | TGTGCCAGCAGTTCGGACTCGGGTGAAAAACTGTTTTTT
- | TRBJ2-7 | TRBV7-2 | - | CASSRRQGHEQYF | TGTGCCAGCAGCCGAAGGCAGGGGCACGAGCAGTACTTC
TRBD1 | TRBJ2-1 | TRBV5-4 | - | CASSYRDRVPYNEQFF | TGTGCCAGCAGCTACCGGGACAGGGTTCCCTACAATGAGCAGTTCTTC
- | TRBJ1-1 | TRBV5-6 | - | CASKTGNTEAFF | TGTGCCAGCAAGACAGGCAACACTGAAGCTTTCTTT
- | TRBJ1-1 | TRBV4-1 | - | CASSQDPRQGVRAFF | TGCGCCAGCAGCCAAGATCCCAGGCAGGGTGTGAGAGCTTTCTTT
- | TRBJ2-3 | TRBV9 | - | CASSVAARTTDTQYF | TGTGCCAGCAGCGTAGCGGCAAGGACCACAGATACGCAGTATTTT
- | TRBJ1-4 | TRBV12-3/TRBV12-4 | - | CASSLAGRHLNEKLFF | TGTGCCAGCAGTTTAGCCGGACGGCACCTAAATGAAAAACTGTTTTTT
TRBD2 | TRBJ2-7 | TRBV30 | few | CAWSAERGGMYEQYF | TGTGCCTGGAGTGCAGAACGGGGGGGCATGTACGAGCAGTACTTC
- | TRBJ2-7 | TRBV6-2/TRBV6-3 | once | CASSYFSSEQYF | TGTGCCAGCAGTTACTTTTCCAGCGAGCAGTACTTC
- | TRBJ2-7 | TRBV5-1 | - | CASSLVGTTYEQYF | TGCGCCAGCAGCTTGGTAGGGACCACCTACGAGCAGTACTTC
- | TRBJ2-6 | TRBV7-9 | - | CASSPLLHVLTF | TGTGCCAGCAGCCCCCTCCTTCACGTCCTGACTTTC